This T cell receptor (beta chain) was retrieved from a study of glioma-infiltrating T cells after dendritic cell vaccination. About the study: Treatment, given 2003 to 2012, was autologous tumor lysate-pulsed dendritic cell vaccination. Patients received three intradermal dendritic cell vaccine injections at biweekly intervals.

Trimming pared 0 bases from V and 2 bases from J, leaving 9 bases between. The CDR3 spans 16 residues. The sample's time point: after dendritic cell vaccination, including at tumor progression/relapse. Profiling relied on immunoSEQ multiplex PCR, and the TCRdb table lists in-frame clones only, not all of them. The sample holds about 65,000 clones; roughly 86% are singletons and the top ten take 11%. This TCR came from a human donor with glioblastoma. The V call is TRBV5-3, the J call TRBJ2-6; D is possibly TRBD2 (5 bases). TRBV5-3 is an open reading frame, and its role is uncertain. This sample comprised blood, obtained after dendritic cell vaccination. The CDR3 coding sequence is TGTGCCAGAAGCTTGGCGGGAATCACTGGGGCCAACGTCCTGACTTTC. This encodes CARSLAGITGANVLTF.